The T cell receptor (beta chain) under discussion was sequenced for a study of STAT3 mutations in large granular lymphocyte leukemia. Study-wide results and limits: Every T-cell large granular lymphocyte leukemia patient had at least one immunodominant TCR beta clonotype.

Assay: immunoSEQ multiplex PCR; the TCRdb copy retains only in-frame clones and omits some. Of around 7,800 clones in the sample, around 92% were seen once. The CDR3 loop spans 12 amino acids. CDR1 is SGHDT, CDR2 YYEEEE, per germline. The V end lost 4 bases, the J end lost 5 bases, and 9 bases lay between the germline ends. About this clone itself: Antigen unknown.

The receptor was derived from a man over 45 with T-cell large granular lymphocyte leukemia. Some clones in this sample may be carry-over from other donors' samples. Source material: peripheral blood mononuclear cells. The chain has TRBV5-6 and TRBJ2-5, with D maybe TRBD1 (5 bases). DNA of the CDR3: TGTGCCAGCAGCGACAGCGCGGAGACCCAGTACTTC. Amino acid sequence: CASSDSAETQYF.